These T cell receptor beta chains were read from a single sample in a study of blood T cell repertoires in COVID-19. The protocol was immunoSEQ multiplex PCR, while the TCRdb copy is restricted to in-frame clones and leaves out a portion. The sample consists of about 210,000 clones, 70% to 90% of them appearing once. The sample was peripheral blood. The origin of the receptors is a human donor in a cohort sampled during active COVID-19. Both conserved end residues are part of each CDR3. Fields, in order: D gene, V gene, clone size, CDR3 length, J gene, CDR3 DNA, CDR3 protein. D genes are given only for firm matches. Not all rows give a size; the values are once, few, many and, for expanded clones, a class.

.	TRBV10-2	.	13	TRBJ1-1	TGCGCCAGCGGCAGGGGTAGGAACACTGAAGCTTTCTTT	CASGRGRNTEAFF
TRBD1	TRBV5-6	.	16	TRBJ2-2	TGTGCCAGCAGCCCGGGGGACAGGCGGAACACCGGGGAGCTGTTTTTT	CASSPGDRRNTGELFF
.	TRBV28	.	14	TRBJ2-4	TGTGCCAGCAGTTTATTGTTAGGGGAAATTTTTCAGTACTTC	CASSLLLGEIFQYF
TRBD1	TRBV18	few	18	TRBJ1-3	TGTGCCAGCTCACCCATCCCGGGACAGGGTAGCTCTGGAAACACCATATATTTT	CASSPIPGQGSSGNTIYF
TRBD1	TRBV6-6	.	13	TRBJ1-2	TGTGCCAGCAGAGACCAGGGGGCAGGTGGCTACACCTTC	CASRDQGAGGYTF
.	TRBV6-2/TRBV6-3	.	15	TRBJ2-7	TGTGCCAGCAGTCTCGGGGACTTTTCCTCCTACGAGCAGTACTTC	CASSLGDFSSYEQYF
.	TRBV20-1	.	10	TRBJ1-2	TGCAGTGCTAGACCCGATGGCTACACCTTC	CSARPDGYTF
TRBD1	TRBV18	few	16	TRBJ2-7	TGTGCCAGCTCACAAACCTCCGGGACAGGGGTCCACGAGCAGTACTTC	CASSQTSGTGVHEQYF
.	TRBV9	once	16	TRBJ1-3	TGTGCCAGCAGTATCAGGGCTAGTGGCTCTGGAAACACCATATATTTT	CASSIRASGSGNTIYF
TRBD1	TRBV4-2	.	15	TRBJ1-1	TGTGCCAGCAGCCAAGAAGGGACAGGGGGCAGGGGCGCTTTCTTT	CASSQEGTGGRGAFF
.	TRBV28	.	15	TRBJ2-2	TGTGCCAGCAGGGCGGGGACGCTGAACACCGGGGAGCTGTTTTTT	CASRAGTLNTGELFF
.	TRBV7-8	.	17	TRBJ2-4	TGTGCCAGCAGCTTAGTCGGGGGAAACGGGGCCAAAAACATTCAGTACTTC	CASSLVGGNGAKNIQYF
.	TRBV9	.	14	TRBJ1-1	TGTGCCAGCAAGAGTGGGCCAGGGAACACTGAAGCTTTCTTT	CASKSGPGNTEAFF
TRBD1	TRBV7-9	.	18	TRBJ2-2	TGTGCCAGCAGCCCTAATGCCGGACAGGGCCTAAACACCGGGGAGCTGTTTTTT	CASSPNAGQGLNTGELFF
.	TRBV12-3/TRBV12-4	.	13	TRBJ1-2	TGTGCCAGCAGTCCGCTAACAGATTATGGCTACACCTTC	CASSPLTDYGYTF
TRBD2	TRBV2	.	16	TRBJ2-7	TGTGCCAGCAGTGAACGCGTGGCGGGAGGCAAGAGGGAGCAGTACTTC	CASSERVAGGKREQYF
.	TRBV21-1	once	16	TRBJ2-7	TGTGCCAGCAGCAAAGGAGTGATCGGGAGAAGGTACGAGCAGTACTTC	CASSKGVIGRRYEQYF
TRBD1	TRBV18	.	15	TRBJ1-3	TGTGCCAGCTCACGGGGACAGGAGTCTGGAAACACCATATATTTT	CASSRGQESGNTIYF
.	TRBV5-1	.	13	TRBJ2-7	.	CASSLTFGGAQYF
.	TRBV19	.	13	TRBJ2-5	TGTGCCACCGCGGGGTACAATCAAGAGACCCAGTACTTC	CATAGYNQETQYF
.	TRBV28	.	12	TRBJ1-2	TGTGCCAGCAGTGCGGGACCTTTGGGCTACACCTTC	CASSAGPLGYTF
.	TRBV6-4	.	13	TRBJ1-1	TGTGCCACCCCGGGACAAAAGAACACTGAAGCTTTCTTT	CATPGQKNTEAFF
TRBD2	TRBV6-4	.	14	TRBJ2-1	TGTGCCAGCAGTGACTCAGGCGGGAGCTATGAGCAGTTCTTC	CASSDSGGSYEQFF
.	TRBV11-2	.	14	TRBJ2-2	TGTGCCAGCATGGGACTCCGGAACACCGGGGAGCTGTTTTTT	CASMGLRNTGELFF
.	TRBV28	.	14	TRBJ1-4	TGTGCCAGCAGGGACCCGAAGGAGGGAAGAAAACTGTTTTTT	CASRDPKEGRKLFF
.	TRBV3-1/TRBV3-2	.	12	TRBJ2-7	TGTGCCAGCGGGGTGCGGGCCTACGAGCAGTACTTC	CASGVRAYEQYF
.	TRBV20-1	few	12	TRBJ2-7	TGCAGTGCTAGTCTTCCCTCCTACGAGCAGTACTTC	CSASLPSYEQYF
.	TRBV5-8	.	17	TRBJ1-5	TGTGCCAGCCCTAGATCGGACTCGAGCAGGTTCAATCAGCCCCAGCATTTT	CASPRSDSSRFNQPQHF
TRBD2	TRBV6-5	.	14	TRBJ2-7	TGTGCCAGCAGTTACGGAGCGGGAGGTGGCGAGCAGTACTTC	CASSYGAGGGEQYF
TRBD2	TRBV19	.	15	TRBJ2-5	TGTGCCAGTAGTATAGCGGGGACTAGCGGAGAGACCCAGTACTTC	CASSIAGTSGETQYF
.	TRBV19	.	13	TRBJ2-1	TGTGCCAGCAGGGGTTTGGACTACAATGAGCAGTTCTTC	CASRGLDYNEQFF
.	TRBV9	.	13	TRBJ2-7	TGTGCCAGCAGCGGAGCCTTTTCGGGCGAGCAGTACTTC	CASSGAFSGEQYF
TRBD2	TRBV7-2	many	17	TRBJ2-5	TGTGCCAGCAGCTACACTAGCGGGAGGGCCGAGGGGGAGACCCAGTACTTC	CASSYTSGRAEGETQYF
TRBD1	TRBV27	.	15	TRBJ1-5	TGTGCCAGCAGATTGGGACAGTCTAGCAATCAGCCCCAGCATTTT	CASRLGQSSNQPQHF
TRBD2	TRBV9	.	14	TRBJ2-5	TGTGCCAGCAGCAGTGGGGCGGGAGGTGAGACCCAGTACTTC	CASSSGAGGETQYF
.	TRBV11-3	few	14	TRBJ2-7	TGTGCCAGCAGCCAGGCTGGGGGGGCTTCACGGCAGTACTTC	CASSQAGGASRQYF
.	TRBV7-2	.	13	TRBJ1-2	TGTGCCAGCAGCCCCGAGGGTGTGGGTGGCTACACCTTC	CASSPEGVGGYTF
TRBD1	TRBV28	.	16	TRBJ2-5	TGTGCCAGCAGTTTATGGACGACAGGGGGGCACGAGACCCAGTACTTC	CASSLWTTGGHETQYF
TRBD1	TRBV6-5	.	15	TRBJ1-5	TGTGCCAGCAGTTCGACAGGGGGTGGCAATCAGCCCCAGCATTTT	CASSSTGGGNQPQHF
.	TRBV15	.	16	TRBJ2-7	TGTGCCACCAGCAGCGGCCCTGAACAGGGCCAATACGAGCAGTACTTC	CATSSGPEQGQYEQYF
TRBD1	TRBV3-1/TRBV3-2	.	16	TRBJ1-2	TGTGCCAGCAGCGATACCGGGACAGGGTCTAACTATGGCTACACCTTC	CASSDTGTGSNYGYTF
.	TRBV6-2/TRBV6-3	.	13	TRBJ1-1	TGTGCCAGCAGCCACCAGCAGGACACTGAAGCTTTCTTT	CASSHQQDTEAFF
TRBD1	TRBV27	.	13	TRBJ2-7	TGTGCCAGCAGCTACAGGGGTCCCTACGAGCAGTACTTC	CASSYRGPYEQYF
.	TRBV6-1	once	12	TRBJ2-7	TGTGCCAGCAGTGAAAATAGGGGCGAGCAGTACTTC	CASSENRGEQYF
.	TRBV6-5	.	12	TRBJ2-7	TGTGCCAGCAGAACTTCTTCCTACGAGCAGTACTTC	CASRTSSYEQYF
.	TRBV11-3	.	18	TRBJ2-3	TGTGCCAGCAGCTGGGGCCCTACCGGGGGTGGCGGCACAGATACGCAGTATTTT	CASSWGPTGGGGTDTQYF
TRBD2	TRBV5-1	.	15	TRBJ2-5	TGCGCCAGCTCCTCTAGCGGGGGAACTGGGGAGACCCAGTACTTC	CASSSSGGTGETQYF
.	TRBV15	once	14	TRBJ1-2	TGTGCCACCAGCCTCTCCCAGGGGATCTATGGCTACACCTTC	CATSLSQGIYGYTF
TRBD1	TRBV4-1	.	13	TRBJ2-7	TGCGCCAGCAGCGCCCCGACAGGGATCGAGCAGTACTTC	CASSAPTGIEQYF
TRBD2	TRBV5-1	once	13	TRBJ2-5	TGCGCCAGCAGCCCCGGGGGGTATGAGACCCAGTACTTC	CASSPGGYETQYF
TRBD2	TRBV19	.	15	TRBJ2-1	TGTGCCAGTAGTCTGGGACTACCGACCGACAATGAGCAGTTCTTC	CASSLGLPTDNEQFF
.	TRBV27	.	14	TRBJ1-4	TGTGCCAGCAGTCTCGACAGGAGAGGCGAAAAACTGTTTTTT	CASSLDRRGEKLFF
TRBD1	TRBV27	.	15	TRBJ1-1	TGTGCCAGCAGTTTATTGACTCCAGGGGGCACTGAAGCTTTCTTT	CASSLLTPGGTEAFF
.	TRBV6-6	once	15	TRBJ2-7	TGTGCCAGCAGTTACTCGGGAGAAAGCTCCTACGAGCAGTACTTC	CASSYSGESSYEQYF
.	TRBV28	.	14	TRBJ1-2	TGTGCCAGCACAAGCGGGGGGGCGAACCATGGCTACACCTTC	CASTSGGANHGYTF
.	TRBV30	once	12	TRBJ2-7	TGTGCCTGGAGTGTATCGGGGTACGAGCAGTACTTC	CAWSVSGYEQYF
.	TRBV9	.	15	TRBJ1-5	TGTGCCAGCAGCCCAGGGGTATTGGGCAATCAGCCCCAGCATTTT	CASSPGVLGNQPQHF
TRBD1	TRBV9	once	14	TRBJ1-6	TGTGCCACGGTACCGGGACAGGCCTGGAGAGGGGTCCACTTT	CATVPGQAWRGVHF
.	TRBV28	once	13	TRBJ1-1	TGTGCCAGCAGCGGACGGGGGAACACTGAAGCTTTCTTT	CASSGRGNTEAFF